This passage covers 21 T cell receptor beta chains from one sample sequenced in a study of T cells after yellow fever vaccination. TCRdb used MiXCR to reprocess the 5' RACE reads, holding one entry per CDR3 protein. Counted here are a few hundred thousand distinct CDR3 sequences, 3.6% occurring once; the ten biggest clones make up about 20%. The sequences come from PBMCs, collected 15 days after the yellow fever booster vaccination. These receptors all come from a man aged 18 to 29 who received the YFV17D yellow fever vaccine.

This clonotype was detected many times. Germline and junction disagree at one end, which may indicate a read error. CDR3 sequence reads: CRATGGSTDTQYF. Here the CDR3 DNA reads TGCAGGGCTACAGGGGGAAGCACAGATACGCAGTATTTT. This rearrangement joins TRBV20-1 to TRBJ2-3; 8 bases match TRBD1. Looked up from germline, CDR1 is DFQATT and CDR2 is SNEGSKA (reference sequence). CDR3 length equals 13 residues.

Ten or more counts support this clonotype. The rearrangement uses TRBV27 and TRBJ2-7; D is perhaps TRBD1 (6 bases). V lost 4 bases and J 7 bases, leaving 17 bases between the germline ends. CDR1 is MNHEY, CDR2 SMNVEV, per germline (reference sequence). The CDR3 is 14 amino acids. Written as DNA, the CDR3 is TGTGCCAGCAGTTCGGACAGTTCATCAGGGGAGCAGTACTTC. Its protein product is CASSSDSSSGEQYF.

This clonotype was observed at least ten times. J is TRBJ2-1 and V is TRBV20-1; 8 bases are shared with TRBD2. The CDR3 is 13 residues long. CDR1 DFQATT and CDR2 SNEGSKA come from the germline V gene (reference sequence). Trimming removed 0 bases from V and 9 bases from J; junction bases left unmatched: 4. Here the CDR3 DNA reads TGCAGTGCTAGAGATGCGGGGGGTGGTGAGCAGTTCTTC. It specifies CSARDAGGGEQFF.

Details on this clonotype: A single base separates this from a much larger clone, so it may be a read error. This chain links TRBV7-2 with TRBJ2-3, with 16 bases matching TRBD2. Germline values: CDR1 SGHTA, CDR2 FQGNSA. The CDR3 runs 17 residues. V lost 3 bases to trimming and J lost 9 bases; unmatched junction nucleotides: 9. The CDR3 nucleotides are TGTGCCAGCAGCTTCTTGGGACTAGCGGGGGGGGTAGAAACGCAGTATTTT. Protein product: CASSFLGLAGGVETQYF.

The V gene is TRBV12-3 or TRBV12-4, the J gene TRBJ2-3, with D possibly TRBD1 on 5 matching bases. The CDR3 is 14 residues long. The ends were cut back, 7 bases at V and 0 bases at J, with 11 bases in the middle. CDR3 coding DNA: TGTGCCAGCACCCTGACAGCTAGCACAGATACGCAGTATTTT. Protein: CASTLTASTDTQYF.

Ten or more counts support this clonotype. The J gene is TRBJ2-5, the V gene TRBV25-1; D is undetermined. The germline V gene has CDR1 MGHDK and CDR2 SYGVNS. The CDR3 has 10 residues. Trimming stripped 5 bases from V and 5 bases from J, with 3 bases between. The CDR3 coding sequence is TGTGCCAGCAGTTACGAGACCCAGTACTTC. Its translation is CASSYETQYF. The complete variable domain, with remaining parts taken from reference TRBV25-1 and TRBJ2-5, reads EADIYQTPRYLVIGTGKKITLECSQTMGHDKMYWYQQDPGMELHLIHYSYGVNSTEKGDLSSESTVSRIRTEHFPLTLESARPSHTSQYLCASSYETQYFGPGTRLLVL.

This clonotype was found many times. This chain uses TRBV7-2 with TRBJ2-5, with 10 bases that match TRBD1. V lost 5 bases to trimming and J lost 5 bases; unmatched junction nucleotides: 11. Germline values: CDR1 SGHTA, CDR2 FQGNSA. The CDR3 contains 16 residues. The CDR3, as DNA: TGTGCCAGCAGCCCCCGTACGGGACAGGGGTGGGAGACCCAGTACTTC. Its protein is CASSPRTGQGWETQYF.

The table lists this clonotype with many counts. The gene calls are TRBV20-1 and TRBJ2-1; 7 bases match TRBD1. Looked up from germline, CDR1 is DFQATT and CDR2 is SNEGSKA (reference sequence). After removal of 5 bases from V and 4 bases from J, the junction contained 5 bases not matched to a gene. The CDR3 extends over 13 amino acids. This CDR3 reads CSASGTEYNEQFF. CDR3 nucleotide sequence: TGCAGTGCTTCCGGGACAGAGTACAATGAGCAGTTCTTC.

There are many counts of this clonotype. The CDR3 DNA reads as TGTGCCAGCAGATCACAGGGGAGGGGAACTAATGAAAAACTGTTTTTT. This encodes CASRSQGRGTNEKLFF. The chain employs TRBV7-9 and TRBJ1-4; 7 nucleotides match TRBD1. The CDR3 extends over 16 amino acids. Germline CDR1 is SEHNR and CDR2 is FQNEAQ (reference sequence). J was trimmed by 1 base and V by 6 bases; bases with no gene match: 8.

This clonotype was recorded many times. CDR3 sequence: CASKIGTPNEKLFF. For the CDR3, the DNA is TGTGCCAGCAAAATCGGGACACCTAATGAAAAACTGTTTTTT. The chain uses TRBV5-5 and TRBJ1-4, with a possible D match to TRBD1 (6 bases). Trimming pared 6 bases from V and 3 bases from J, leaving 12 bases between. Germline CDR1 reads SGHKS; CDR2 reads YYEKEE (reference sequence). The CDR3 runs to 14 residues.

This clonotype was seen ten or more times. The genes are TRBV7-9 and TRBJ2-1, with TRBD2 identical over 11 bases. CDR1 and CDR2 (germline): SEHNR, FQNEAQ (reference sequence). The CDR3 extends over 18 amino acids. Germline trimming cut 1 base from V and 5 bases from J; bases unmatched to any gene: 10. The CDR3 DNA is TGTGCCAGCAGCTTAGGCGGGGGACTAGCGGATTTCAACAATGAGCAGTTCTTC. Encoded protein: CASSLGGGLADFNNEQFF.

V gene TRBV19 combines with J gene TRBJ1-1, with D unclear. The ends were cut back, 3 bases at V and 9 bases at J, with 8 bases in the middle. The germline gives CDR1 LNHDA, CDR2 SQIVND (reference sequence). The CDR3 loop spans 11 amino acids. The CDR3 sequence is CASSIYGKAFF. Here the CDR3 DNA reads TGTGCCAGTAGTATTTATGGGAAAGCTTTCTTT.

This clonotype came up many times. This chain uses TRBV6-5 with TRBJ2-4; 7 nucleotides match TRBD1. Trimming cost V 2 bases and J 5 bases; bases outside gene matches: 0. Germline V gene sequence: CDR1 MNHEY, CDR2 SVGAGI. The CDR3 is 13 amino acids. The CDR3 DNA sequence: TGTGCCAGCAGTTACCAGGGGGAAAACATTCAGTACTTC. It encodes CASSYQGENIQYF.

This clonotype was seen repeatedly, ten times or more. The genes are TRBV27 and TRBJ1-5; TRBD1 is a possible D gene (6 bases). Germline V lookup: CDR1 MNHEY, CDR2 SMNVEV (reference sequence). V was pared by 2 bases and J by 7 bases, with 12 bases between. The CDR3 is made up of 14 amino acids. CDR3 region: CASSLNRVNQPQHF. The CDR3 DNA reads TGTGCCAGCAGTTTAAACAGGGTTAACCAGCCCCAGCATTTT.

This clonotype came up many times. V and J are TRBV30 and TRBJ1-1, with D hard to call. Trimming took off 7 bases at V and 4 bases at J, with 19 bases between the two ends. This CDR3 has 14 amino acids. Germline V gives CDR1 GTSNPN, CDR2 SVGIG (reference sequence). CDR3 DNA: TGTGCCTACGCCGGGGTCCGGAAGGGCACTGAAGCTTTCTTT. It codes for CAYAGVRKGTEAFF.

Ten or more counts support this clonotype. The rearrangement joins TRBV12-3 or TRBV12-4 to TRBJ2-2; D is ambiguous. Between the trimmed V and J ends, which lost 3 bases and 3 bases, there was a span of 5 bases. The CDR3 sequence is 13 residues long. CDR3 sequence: CASSFGDTGELFF. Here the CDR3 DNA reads TGTGCCAGCAGTTTTGGTGACACCGGGGAGCTGTTTTTT.

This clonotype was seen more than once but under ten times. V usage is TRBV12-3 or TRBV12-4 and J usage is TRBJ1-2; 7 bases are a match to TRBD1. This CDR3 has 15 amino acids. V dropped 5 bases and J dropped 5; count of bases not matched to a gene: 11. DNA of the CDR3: TGTGCCAGCAGTCCCCGGGAGGGGGCGGCATATGGCTACACCTTC. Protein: CASSPREGAAYGYTF.

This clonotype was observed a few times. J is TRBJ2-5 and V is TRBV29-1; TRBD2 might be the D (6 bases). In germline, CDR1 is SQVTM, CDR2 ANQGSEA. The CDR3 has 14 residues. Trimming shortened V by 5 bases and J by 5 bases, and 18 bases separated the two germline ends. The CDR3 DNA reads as TGCAGCGTTATTACTCTGGGAGGAGGGGAGACCCAGTACTTC. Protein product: CSVITLGGGETQYF.

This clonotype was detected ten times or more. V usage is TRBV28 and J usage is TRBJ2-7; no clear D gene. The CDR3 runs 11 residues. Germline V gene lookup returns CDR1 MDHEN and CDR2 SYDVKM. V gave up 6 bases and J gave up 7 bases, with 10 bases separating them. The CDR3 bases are TGTGCCAGCAGCTCCAGCAGGGAGCAGTACGTC. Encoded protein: CASSSSREQYV.

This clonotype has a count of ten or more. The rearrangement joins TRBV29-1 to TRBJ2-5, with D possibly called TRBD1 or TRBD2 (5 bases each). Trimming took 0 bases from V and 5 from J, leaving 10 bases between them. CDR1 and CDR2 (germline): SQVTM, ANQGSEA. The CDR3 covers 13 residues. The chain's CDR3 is CSVEDRGPETQYF. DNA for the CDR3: TGCAGCGTTGAAGATCGGGGACCGGAGACCCAGTACTTC.

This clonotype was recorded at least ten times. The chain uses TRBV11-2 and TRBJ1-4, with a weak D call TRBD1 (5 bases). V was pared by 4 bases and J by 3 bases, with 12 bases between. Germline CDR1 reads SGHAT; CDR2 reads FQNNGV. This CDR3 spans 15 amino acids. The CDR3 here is CASSSPGRPNEKLFF. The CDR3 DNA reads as TGTGCCAGCAGCTCTCCGGGACGGCCTAATGAAAAACTGTTTTTT.